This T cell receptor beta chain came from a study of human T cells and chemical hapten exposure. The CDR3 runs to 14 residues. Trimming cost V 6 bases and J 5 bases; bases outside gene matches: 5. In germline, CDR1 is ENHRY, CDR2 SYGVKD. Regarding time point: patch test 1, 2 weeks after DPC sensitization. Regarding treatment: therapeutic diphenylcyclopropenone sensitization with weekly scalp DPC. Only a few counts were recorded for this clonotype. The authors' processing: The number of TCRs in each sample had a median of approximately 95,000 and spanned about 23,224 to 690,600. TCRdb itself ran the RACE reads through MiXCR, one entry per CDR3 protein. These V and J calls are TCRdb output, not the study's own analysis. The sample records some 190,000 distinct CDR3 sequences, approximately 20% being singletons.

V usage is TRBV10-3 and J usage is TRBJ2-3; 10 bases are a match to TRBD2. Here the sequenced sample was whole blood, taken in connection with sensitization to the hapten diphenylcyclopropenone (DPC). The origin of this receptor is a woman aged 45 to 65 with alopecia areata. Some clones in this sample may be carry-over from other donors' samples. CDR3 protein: CAIRLAGKEDTQYF. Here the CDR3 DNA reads TGTGCCATCAGACTAGCGGGAAAGGAAGATACGCAGTATTTT.